This TCR beta chain was observed in a study of cytomegalovirus exposure and HLA in healthy donors. Study findings and constraints: A later analysis showed that HLA-associated TCR beta chains had undergone more clonal expansion than equally common others.

This clone was seen a single time. Its antigen is unknown. Primers for the PCR totalled 60 Vbeta and 13 Jbeta. The method was immunoSEQ multiplex PCR; TCRdb's version includes in-frame clones alone and lacks a portion of them. The sample contains 150,000 to 200,000 clones, around 84% of which appear only once. V was clipped by 5 bases and J by 9 bases; unmatched bases: 10. The CDR3 extends over 13 amino acids. Germline-derived CDR1 and CDR2 are SGHTA and FQGNSA. This rearrangement joins TRBV7-2 to TRBJ2-7, with 7 bases fitting TRBD1. Sequencing was carried out using PBMCs. This receptor was taken from a girl under 10 years old in good health and CMV-seropositive. CDR3 DNA sequence: TGTGCCAGCAGCCTGAATGGACAGGCCGGGCAGTACTTC. Amino acids: CASSLNGQAGQYF.